Only a few counts were recorded for the clone carrying this T cell receptor beta chain. The antigen is undetermined. The source of the sample is a study of T cells after yellow fever vaccination. Study background: In the case of low-cell-number fractions, SMART-Seq v4 Ultra Low Input was used for preparation.

General study points: Post-booster samples contained most primary-vaccination clones (approximately 97% CD4, about 87% CD8). It was a weaker secondary response, yet one that peaked faster, at day 5 versus 15.

As TCR cDNA was made by 5'RACE template switching, a universal primer site and UMIs were added. Via MiXCR, TCRdb re-called the 5' RACE reads, giving one row per CDR3 protein. The table has 100,000 to 150,000 distinct CDR3 sequences, approximately 16% seen once. CDR3 length: 13 residues. Deletions cut 2 bases from V and 3 bases from J, with 10 bases between. Germline CDR1 reads GTSNPN; CDR2 reads SVGIG (reference sequence). The sample consisted of CD8+ T cells sorted from PBMCs, taken 5 days after the yellow fever booster vaccination. V is TRBV30 and J is TRBJ1-1; no definite D call. The sequence was collected from a young man who received the YFV17D yellow fever vaccine. CDR3 DNA sequence: TGTGCCTGGAGTTTTGAGGGTTACACTGAAGCTTTCTTT. It is translated as CAWSFEGYTEAFF.